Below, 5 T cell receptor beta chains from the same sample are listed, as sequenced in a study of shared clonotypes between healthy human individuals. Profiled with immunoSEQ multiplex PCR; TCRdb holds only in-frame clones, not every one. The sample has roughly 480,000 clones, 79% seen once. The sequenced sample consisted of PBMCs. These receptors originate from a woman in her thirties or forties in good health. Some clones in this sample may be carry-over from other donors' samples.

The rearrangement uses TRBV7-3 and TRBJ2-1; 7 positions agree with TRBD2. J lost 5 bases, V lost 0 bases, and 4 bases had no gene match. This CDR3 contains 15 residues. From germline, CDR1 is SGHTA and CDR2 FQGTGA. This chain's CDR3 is CASSLTVRGDNEQFF. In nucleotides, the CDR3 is TGTGCCAGCAGCTTAACGGTACGGGGGGACAATGAGCAGTTCTTC. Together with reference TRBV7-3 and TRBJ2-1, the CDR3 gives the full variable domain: GAGVSQTPSNKVTEKGKYVELRCDPISGHTALYWYRQSLGQGPEFLIYFQGTGAADDSGLPNDRFFAVRPEGSVSTLKIQRTERGDSAVYLCASSLTVRGDNEQFFGPGTRLTVL.

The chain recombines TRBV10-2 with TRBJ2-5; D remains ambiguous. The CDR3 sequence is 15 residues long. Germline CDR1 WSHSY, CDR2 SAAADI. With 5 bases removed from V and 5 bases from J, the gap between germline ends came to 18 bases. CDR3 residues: CASSNQQVAFETQYF. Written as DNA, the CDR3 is TGCGCCAGCAGTAACCAGCAGGTCGCTTTTGAGACCCAGTACTTC.

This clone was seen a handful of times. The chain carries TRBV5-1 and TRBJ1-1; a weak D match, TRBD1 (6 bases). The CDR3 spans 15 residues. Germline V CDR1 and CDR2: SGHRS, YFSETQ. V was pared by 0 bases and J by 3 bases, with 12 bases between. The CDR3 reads CASSLALSGDTEAFF. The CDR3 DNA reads TGCGCCAGCAGCTTGGCCTTGTCAGGGGACACTGAAGCTTTCTTT.

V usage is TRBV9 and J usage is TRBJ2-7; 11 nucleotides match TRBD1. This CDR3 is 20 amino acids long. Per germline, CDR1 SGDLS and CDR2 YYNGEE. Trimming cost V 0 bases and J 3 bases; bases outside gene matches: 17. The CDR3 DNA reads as TGTGCCAGCAGCGTAGCTACGGGACAGGGGGACCCTACCTCCCACTACGAGCAGTACTTC. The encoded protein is CASSVATGQGDPTSHYEQYF.

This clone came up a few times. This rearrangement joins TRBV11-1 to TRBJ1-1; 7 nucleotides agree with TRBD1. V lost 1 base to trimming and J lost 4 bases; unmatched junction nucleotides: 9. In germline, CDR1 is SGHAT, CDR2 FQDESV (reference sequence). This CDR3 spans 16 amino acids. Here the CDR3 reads CASSLGQTGAITEAFF. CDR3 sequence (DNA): TGTGCCAGCAGCTTAGGCCAAACAGGGGCGATCACTGAAGCTTTCTTT.